This T cell receptor (beta chain) was observed in a study of regulatory and conventional T cells in RAG deficiency. Germline assignment: CDR1 MNHNS and CDR2 SASEGT. J lost 7 bases, V lost 7 bases, and 10 bases had no gene match. The CDR3 is 14 residues long. Whole-study findings and limits: In Omenn syndrome, Treg and Tconv repertoires overlapped >75%.

This table comes from immunoSEQ multiplex PCR, and its TCRdb copy is limited to in-frame clones, with some not included. The repertoire holds around 30,000 clones, with roughly 96% as singletons. Blood CD4+ CD25-low CD127-high conventional T cells supplied the genomic DNA template. With regard to this clone: No antigen is known for it.

Another study also made use of these data, one on regulatory T cells. As that study records: The primer mix had 52 TRBV and 13 TRBJ primers.

The sample comprised CD25- CD4+ T cells sorted from blood. The receptor's source is a human donor in good health. The chain joins TRBV6-1 to TRBJ2-1, with 7 positions matching TRBD1. CDR3 in amino acids: CASTRGDSRNEQFF. The DNA of the CDR3 is TGTGCCAGCACCAGAGGGGACAGTCGGAATGAGCAGTTCTTC.